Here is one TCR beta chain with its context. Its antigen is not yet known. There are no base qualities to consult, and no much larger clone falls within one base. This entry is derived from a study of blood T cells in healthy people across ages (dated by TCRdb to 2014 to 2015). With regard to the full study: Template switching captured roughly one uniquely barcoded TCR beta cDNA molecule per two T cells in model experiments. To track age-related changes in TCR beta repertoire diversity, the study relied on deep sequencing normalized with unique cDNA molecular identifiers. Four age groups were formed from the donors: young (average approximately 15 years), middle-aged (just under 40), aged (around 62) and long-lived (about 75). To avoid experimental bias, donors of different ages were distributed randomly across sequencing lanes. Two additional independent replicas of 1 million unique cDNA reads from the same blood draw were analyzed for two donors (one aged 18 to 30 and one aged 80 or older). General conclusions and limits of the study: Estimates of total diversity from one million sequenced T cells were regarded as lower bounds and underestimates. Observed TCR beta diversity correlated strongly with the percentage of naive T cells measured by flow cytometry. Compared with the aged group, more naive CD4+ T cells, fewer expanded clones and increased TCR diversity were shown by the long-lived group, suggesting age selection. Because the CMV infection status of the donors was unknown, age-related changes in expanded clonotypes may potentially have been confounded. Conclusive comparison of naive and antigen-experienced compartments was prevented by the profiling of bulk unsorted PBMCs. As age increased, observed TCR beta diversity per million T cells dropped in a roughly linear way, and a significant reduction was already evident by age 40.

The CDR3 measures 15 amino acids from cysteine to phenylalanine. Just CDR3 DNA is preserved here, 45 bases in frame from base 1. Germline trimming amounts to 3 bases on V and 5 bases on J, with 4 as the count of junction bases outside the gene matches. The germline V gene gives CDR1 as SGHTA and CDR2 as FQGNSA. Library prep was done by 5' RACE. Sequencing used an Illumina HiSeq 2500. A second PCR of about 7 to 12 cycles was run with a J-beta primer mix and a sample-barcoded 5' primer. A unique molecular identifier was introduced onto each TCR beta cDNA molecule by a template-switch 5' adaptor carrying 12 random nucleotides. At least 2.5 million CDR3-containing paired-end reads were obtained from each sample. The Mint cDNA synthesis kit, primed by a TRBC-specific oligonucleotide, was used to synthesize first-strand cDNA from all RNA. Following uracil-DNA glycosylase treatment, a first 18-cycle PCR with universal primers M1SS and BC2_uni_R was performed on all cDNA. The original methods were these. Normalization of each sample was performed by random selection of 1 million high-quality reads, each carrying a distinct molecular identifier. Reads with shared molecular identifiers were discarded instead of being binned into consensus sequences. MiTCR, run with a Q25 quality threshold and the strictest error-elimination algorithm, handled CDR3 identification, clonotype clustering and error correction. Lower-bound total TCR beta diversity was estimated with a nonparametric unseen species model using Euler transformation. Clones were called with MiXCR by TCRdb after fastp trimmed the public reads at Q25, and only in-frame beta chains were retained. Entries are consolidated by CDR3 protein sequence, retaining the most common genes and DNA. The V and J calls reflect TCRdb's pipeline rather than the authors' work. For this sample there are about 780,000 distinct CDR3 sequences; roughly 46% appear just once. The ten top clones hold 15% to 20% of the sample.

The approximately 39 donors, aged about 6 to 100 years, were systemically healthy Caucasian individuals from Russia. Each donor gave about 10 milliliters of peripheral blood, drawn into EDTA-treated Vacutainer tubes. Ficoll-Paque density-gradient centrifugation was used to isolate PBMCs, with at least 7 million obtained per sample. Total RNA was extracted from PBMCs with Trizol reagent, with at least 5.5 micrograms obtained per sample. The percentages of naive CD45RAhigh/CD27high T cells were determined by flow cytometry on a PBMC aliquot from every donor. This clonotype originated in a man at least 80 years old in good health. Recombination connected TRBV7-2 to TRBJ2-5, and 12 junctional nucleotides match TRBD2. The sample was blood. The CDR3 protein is CASSLTSGSIETQYF. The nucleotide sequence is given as TGTGCCAGCAGCTTGACTAGCGGGAGTATTGAGACCCAGTACTTC.